The sequence of this T cell receptor (beta chain) was determined in a study of blood T cell repertoires in COVID-19. The table came from immunoSEQ multiplex PCR; TCRdb's copy has only in-frame clones and leaves some out. The sample holds tens of thousands of clones, 80% to 90% seen once. The CDR3 is made up of 13 amino acids. CDR1 and CDR2 from the germline V gene are WSHSY and SAAADI. Trimming took off 4 bases at V and 1 base at J, with 7 bases between the two ends. The material sequenced was peripheral blood. V is TRBV10-2 and J is TRBJ1-1; the D gene is possibly TRBD1 (5 bases). This TCR derives from a man aged 55 to 70 in a cohort sampled during active COVID-19. This CDR3 reads CASSGQWNTEAFF. Written as DNA, the CDR3 is TGCGCCAGCAGTGGACAGTGGAACACTGAAGCTTTCTTT.